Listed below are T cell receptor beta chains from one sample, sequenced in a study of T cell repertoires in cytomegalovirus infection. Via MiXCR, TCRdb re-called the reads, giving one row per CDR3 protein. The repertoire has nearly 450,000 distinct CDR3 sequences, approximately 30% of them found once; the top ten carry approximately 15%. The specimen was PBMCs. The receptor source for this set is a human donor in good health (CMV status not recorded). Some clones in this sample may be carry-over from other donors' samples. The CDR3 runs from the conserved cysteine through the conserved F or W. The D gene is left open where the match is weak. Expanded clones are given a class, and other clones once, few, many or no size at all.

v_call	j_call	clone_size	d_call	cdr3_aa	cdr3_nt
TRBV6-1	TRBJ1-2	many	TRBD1	CASSEAGTGVYYGYTF	TGTGCCAGCAGTGAAGCGGGGACAGGGGTGTATTATGGCTACACCTTC
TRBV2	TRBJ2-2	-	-	CASSEFFNTGELFF	TGTGCCAGCAGTGAATTTTTTAACACCGGGGAGCTGTTTTTT
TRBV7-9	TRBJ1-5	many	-	CASSLEAGDSNQPQHF	TGTGCCAGCAGCTTAGAGGCAGGAGATAGCAATCAGCCCCAGCATTTT
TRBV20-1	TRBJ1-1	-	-	CSARVRGGQTEAFF	TGCAGTGCTAGAGTGAGGGGGGGTCAGACTGAAGCTTTCTTT
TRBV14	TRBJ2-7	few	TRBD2	CASSRGVLAGTDYEQYF	TGTGCCAGCAGCCGAGGGGTCCTAGCGGGGACGGACTACGAGCAGTACTTC
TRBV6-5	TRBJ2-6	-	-	CASRLSTSGANVLTF	TGTGCCAGCAGACTCTCGACCTCTGGGGCCAACGTCCTGACTTTC
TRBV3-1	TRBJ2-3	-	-	CASSPQSARFAGSRGTDTQYF	TGTGCCAGCAGCCCCCAATCCGCCCGGTTCGCGGGTTCCAGGGGCACAGATACGCAGTATTTT
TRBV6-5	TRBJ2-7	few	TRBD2	CASSYGLAGDNYEQYF	TGTGCCAGCAGCTATGGACTAGCGGGGGACAACTACGAGCAGTACTTC
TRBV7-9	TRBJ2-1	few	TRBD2	CASSHAAGGFDEQFF	TGTGCCAGCAGTCACGCAGCGGGGGGGTTCGATGAGCAGTTCTTC
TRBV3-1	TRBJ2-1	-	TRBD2	CASSLRLAGVNEQFF	TGTGCCAGCAGCCTCAGACTAGCGGGGGTCAATGAGCAGTTCTTC
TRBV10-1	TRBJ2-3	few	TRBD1	CASSEGQGPADTQYF	TGCGCCAGCAGTGAGGGACAGGGACCAGCAGATACGCAGTATTTT
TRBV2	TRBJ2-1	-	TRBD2	CASRELAGGRNNEQFF	TGTGCCAGCAGGGAGTTAGCGGGGGGACGAAACAATGAGCAGTTCTTC
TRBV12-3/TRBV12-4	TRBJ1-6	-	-	CASSPDSITPLHF	TGTGCCAGCAGTCCGGACAGCATAACACCCCTCCACTTT
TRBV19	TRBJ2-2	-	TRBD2	CASSPASGGIPGELFF	TGTGCCAGTAGTCCCGCTAGCGGGGGCATCCCCGGGGAGCTGTTTTTT
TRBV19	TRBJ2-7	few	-	CASSASSGYEQYF	TGTGCCAGTAGTGCTAGCAGCGGCTACGAGCAGTACTTC
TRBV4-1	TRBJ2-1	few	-	CASSHGQGLMDNEQFF	TGCGCCAGCAGCCACGGACAAGGCCTAATGGACAATGAGCAGTTCTTC
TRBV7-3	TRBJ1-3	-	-	CASSLFILGDTIYF	TGTGCCAGCAGCTTATTCATACTGGGGGACACCATATATTTT
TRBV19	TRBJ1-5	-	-	CASSGYGSGGNQPQHF	TGTGCCAGTAGTGGATACGGGTCTGGAGGCAATCAGCCCCAGCATTTT
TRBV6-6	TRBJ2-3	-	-	CASSHTGVSTDTQYF	TGTGCCAGCAGCCATACAGGAGTTAGCACAGATACGCAGTATTTT
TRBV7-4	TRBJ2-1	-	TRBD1	CASRTGDNNEQFF	TGTGCCAGCAGGACAGGGGACAACAATGAGCAGTTCTTC
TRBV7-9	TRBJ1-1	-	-	CASSLPSPNTEAFF	TGTGCCAGCAGCCTCCCGAGCCCCAACACTGAAGCTTTCTTT
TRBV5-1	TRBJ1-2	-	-	CASSLPGQRGDYGYTF	TGCGCCAGCAGCTTACCGGGACAAAGAGGAGACTATGGCTACACCTTC
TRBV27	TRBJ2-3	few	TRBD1	CASSLVGGADTQYF	TGTGCCAGCAGTTTGGTAGGGGGCGCAGATACGCAGTATTTT
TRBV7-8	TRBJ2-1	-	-	CASSSIHNNRVVDEQFF	TGTGCCAGCAGCTCCATACACAACAACAGGGTTGTGGATGAGCAGTTCTTC
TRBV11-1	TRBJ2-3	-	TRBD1	CASSLGRTGSADTQYF	TGTGCCAGCAGCTTAGGACGGACAGGGTCGGCAGATACGCAGTATTTT
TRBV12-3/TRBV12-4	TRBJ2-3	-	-	CASSLGGASTNTDTQYF	TGTGCCAGCAGTTTAGGGGGTGCTAGTACGAACACAGATACGCAGTATTTT
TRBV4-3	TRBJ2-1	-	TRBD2	CASSQDLAGTYNEQFF	TGCGCCAGCAGCCAAGATCTAGCGGGGACTTACAATGAGCAGTTCTTC
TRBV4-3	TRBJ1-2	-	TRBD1	CASSRQGVGSGYTF	TGCGCCAGCAGCCGCCAGGGGGTGGGATCTGGCTACACCTTC
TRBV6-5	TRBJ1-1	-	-	CASRRRAEAFF	TGTGCCAGTCGGCGACGGGCTGAAGCTTTCTTT
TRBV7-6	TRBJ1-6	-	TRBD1	CASSLLRQGTYNSPLHF	TGTGCCAGCAGCCTACTTCGACAGGGGACCTATAATTCACCCCTCCACTTT
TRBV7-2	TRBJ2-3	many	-	CASSMGLITDTQYF	TGTGCCAGCAGCATGGGGTTGATCACAGATACGCAGTATTTT
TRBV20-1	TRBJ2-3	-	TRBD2	CSAAPGTTPTDTQYF	TGCAGTGCTGCCCCCGGGACTACGCCCACAGATACGCAGTATTTT
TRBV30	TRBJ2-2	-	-	CAWSKGRAWSGELFF	TGTGCCTGGAGTAAGGGACGGGCCTGGTCCGGGGAGCTGTTTTTT
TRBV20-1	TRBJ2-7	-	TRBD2	CSARSSGGPHIRAHEQYF	TGCAGTGCTAGAAGTAGCGGGGGGCCGCACATTCGGGCCCACGAGCAGTACTTC
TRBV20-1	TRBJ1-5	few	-	CSAGPQEYSNQPQHF	TGCAGTGCTGGACCACAGGAATATAGCAATCAGCCCCAGCATTTT
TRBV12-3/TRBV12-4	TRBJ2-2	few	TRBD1	CASRKGQGYTGELFF	TGTGCCAGCAGGAAGGGACAGGGGTACACCGGGGAGCTGTTTTTT
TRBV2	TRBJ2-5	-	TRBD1	CASSTRTGVETQYF	TGTGCCAGCAGTACCCGGACAGGGGTGGAGACCCAGTACTTC
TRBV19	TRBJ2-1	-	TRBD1	CASSFGQGFYNEQFF	TGTGCCAGTAGCTTTGGACAGGGTTTCTACAATGAGCAGTTCTTC
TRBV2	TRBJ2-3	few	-	CASSERVTYDTQYF	TGTGCCAGCAGTGAAAGGGTAACTTACGATACGCAGTATTTT
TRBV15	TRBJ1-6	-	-	CATSRDRASRNSPLHF	TGTGCCACCAGCAGAGACCGGGCCTCTCGTAATTCACCCCTCCACTTT
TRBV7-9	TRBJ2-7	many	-	CASSSDSFEQYF	TGTGCCAGCAGTTCCGACAGTTTCGAGCAGTACTTC
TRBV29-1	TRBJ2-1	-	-	CSVAPGRSIREQFF	TGCAGCGTTGCTCCAGGGCGGAGTATACGTGAGCAGTTCTTC
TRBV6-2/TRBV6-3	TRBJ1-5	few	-	CASTRSGSNQPQHF	TGTGCCAGCACCAGGAGCGGGAGCAATCAGCCCCAGCATTTT